This is a list of T cell receptor beta chains from one sample in a study of blood T cell repertoires in COVID-19. Sequenced by immunoSEQ multiplex PCR; TCRdb stores in-frame clones only, minus some. The profile covers around 300,000 clones, with about nine tenths appearing a single time and around 1.1% taken by the ten largest. The sequencing sample was made of PBMCs or T cells enriched from blood (not recorded which). These receptors originate from a woman in her twenties or thirties who had recovered from COVID-19. Each CDR3 is given with its conserved first and last residue. The D gene is left open where the match is weak. Clone size appears in some rows only: once, few, many, or a class for an expanded clone.

v_call	d_call	j_call	clone_size	cdr3_nt	cdr3_aa
TRBV5-1	.	TRBJ1-5	.	TGCGCCAGCAGCTTGGATGTACGCGAGAGTCAGCCCCAGCATTTT	CASSLDVRESQPQHF
TRBV7-2	TRBD1	TRBJ1-2	.	TGTGCCAGCAGCGCTCCAGACAGGGGGCGAGTTGGTGACTATGGCTACACCTTC	CASSAPDRGRVGDYGYTF
TRBV5-4	.	TRBJ1-1	.	TGTGCCAGCAGCTTTCCCCAGGGTTCTGAAGCTTTCTTT	CASSFPQGSEAFF
TRBV28	TRBD2	TRBJ2-3	.	TGTGCCAGCAGTACGGGACTAGCGGGGCCTACAGATACGCAGTATTTT	CASSTGLAGPTDTQYF
TRBV19	TRBD2	TRBJ2-2	once	TGTGCCACAAAGGGGCTAGCGGACCTCGCGAACACCGGGGAGCTGTTTTTT	CATKGLADLANTGELFF
TRBV3-1/TRBV3-2	TRBD2	TRBJ2-1	once	TGTGCCAGCAGCCAAGAAGACTCTAGCGGCAAGGTCAATGAGCAGTTCTTC	CASSQEDSSGKVNEQFF
TRBV19	.	TRBJ1-5	.	TGTGCCAGTAGTATAGATCAGCAGGGTTTCAATCAGCCCCAGCATTTT	CASSIDQQGFNQPQHF
TRBV19	.	TRBJ2-3	.	TGTGCCAGTAGTAATCAGGCGGGGGATACGCAGTATTTT	CASSNQAGDTQYF
TRBV29-1	TRBD1	TRBJ2-6	.	TGCAGCGTTCTTATCGGGACAGACAGGCCCTCTGGGGCCAACGTCCTGACTTTC	CSVLIGTDRPSGANVLTF
TRBV5-1	.	TRBJ2-7	.	TGCGCCAGCAGCTTGTCGTCGTCCTACGAGCAGTACTTC	CASSLSSSYEQYF
TRBV6-5	TRBD2	TRBJ2-7	.	TGTGCCAGCACTCAACAGCGGGGGGCCTACGAGCAGTACTTC	CASTQQRGAYEQYF
TRBV6-4	TRBD2	TRBJ2-7	.	TGTGCCAGCAGCCTAGGACTAGCGGGAGAAACCTACGAGCAGTACTTC	CASSLGLAGETYEQYF
TRBV27	.	TRBJ1-3	.	TGTGCCAGCAGTTTACTGGCAGGAAACACCATATATTTT	CASSLLAGNTIYF
TRBV2	.	TRBJ1-3	.	TGTGCCAGCAGTGAACAGGGGAGATCGGGAAACACCATATATTTT	CASSEQGRSGNTIYF
TRBV28	.	TRBJ2-1	few	TGTGCCAGCAGTTTCGGGTCGCTCTCCGATGAGCAGTTCTTC	CASSFGSLSDEQFF
TRBV15	.	TRBJ1-1	.	TGTGCCACCAGCAGAGATGGTTTCGGGGGGCGCCGGACTGAAGCTTTCTTT	CATSRDGFGGRRTEAFF
TRBV18	.	TRBJ2-5	.	TGTGCCAGCTCACCTGGCCAGCAAGAGACCCAGTACTTC	CASSPGQQETQYF
TRBV28	.	TRBJ1-5	once	TGTGCCAGCAGTTCGATTGGAGTTGGGGGCGGAAATCAGCCCCAGCATTTT	CASSSIGVGGGNQPQHF
TRBV4-3	.	TRBJ1-1	.	TGCGCCAGCAGCCAAGTAAGAAGTAGGGGGACTGAAGCTTTCTTT	CASSQVRSRGTEAFF
TRBV6-5	.	TRBJ1-3	.	TGTGCCAGCAGTTATTCTGGACTGAGCTCTGGAAACACCATATATTTT	CASSYSGLSSGNTIYF
TRBV5-1	.	TRBJ1-3	.	TGCGCCAGCAGCGGTACAGCGGACTCTGGAAACACCATATATTTT	CASSGTADSGNTIYF
TRBV6-5	TRBD1	TRBJ2-5	.	TGTGCCAGCAGCCCAGGGGGCGCGGAGACCCAGTACTTC	CASSPGGAETQYF
TRBV7-7	.	TRBJ2-7	.	TGTGCTAGCAGCTTAGAACAGGGAGGGGGTTACGAGCAGTACTTC	CASSLEQGGGYEQYF
TRBV27	TRBD2	TRBJ2-1	few	TGTGCCAGCAAAATGACTAGCGGGAGTCTAACCTACAATGAGCAGTTCTTC	CASKMTSGSLTYNEQFF
TRBV27	TRBD1	TRBJ2-7	.	TGTGCCAGCAGTTTCGTCGGACAGGGGGCTGGCGAGCAGTACTTC	CASSFVGQGAGEQYF
TRBV28	.	TRBJ1-2	.	TGTGCCAGCAGTTTACCCACCGGACAGTTCTATGGCTACACCTTC	CASSLPTGQFYGYTF
TRBV28	.	TRBJ1-2	.	TGTGCCAGCAGTTTCGGGGTTGGCTATGGCTACACCTTC	CASSFGVGYGYTF
TRBV13	.	TRBJ2-1	.	TGTGCCAGCAGCTCATCAGATACGAATGAGCAGTTCTTC	CASSSSDTNEQFF
TRBV18	TRBD1	TRBJ1-3	.	TGTGCCAGCTCACCACTAATAAGACAGGGGGCTTCTGGAAACACCATATATTTT	CASSPLIRQGASGNTIYF
TRBV6-5	.	TRBJ1-1	.	TGTGCCAGCAGTACAGTGATGGGCACTGAAGCTTTCTTT	CASSTVMGTEAFF
TRBV28	.	TRBJ1-5	once	TGTGCCAGCGCTAATCGGTTTCGGGGGGCCCTAAATCAGCCCCAGCATTTT	CASANRFRGALNQPQHF
TRBV6-5	.	TRBJ1-1	.	TGTGCCAGCAGAAAGACAGACACCCGGAACACTGAAGCTTTCTTT	CASRKTDTRNTEAFF
TRBV25-1	TRBD2	TRBJ2-7	.	TGTGCCAGCAGTGAATTGGGAGGACTAGCGGGAGATTTTCGGCAGTACTTC	CASSELGGLAGDFRQYF
TRBV28	TRBD2	TRBJ2-1	.	TGTGCCAGCAGTTTGGCTAGCGGGAGAAGGATTTACAATGAGCAGTTCTTC	CASSLASGRRIYNEQFF
TRBV29-1	.	TRBJ2-2	.	TGCAGCGTGGAGGCAGGTTTGACCGGGGAGCTGTTTTTT	CSVEAGLTGELFF
TRBV5-4	TRBD1	TRBJ2-3	.	TGTGCCAGCAGCCGGGGACAGGGGGAGACGGATACGCAGTATTTT	CASSRGQGETDTQYF
TRBV19	TRBD2	TRBJ2-7	.	TGTGCCAGTACCCGGTCGCTAGCGGCAAGCTCCTACGAGCAGTACTTC	CASTRSLAASSYEQYF
TRBV5-4	TRBD2	TRBJ2-1	once	TGTGCCAGCAGCCGGACTAGCGGGAGTTGGTCAGCAAATGAGCAGTTCTTC	CASSRTSGSWSANEQFF
TRBV18	.	TRBJ1-5	.	TGTGCCAGCTCACCCGAAGCGGGGGTGCGGCAGCCCCAGCATTTT	CASSPEAGVRQPQHF
TRBV18	.	TRBJ2-3	.	TGTGCCAGCTCACCAGGAGCCCCCGATACGCAGTATTTT	CASSPGAPDTQYF
TRBV7-9	TRBD2	TRBJ2-1	.	TGTGCCAGCAGCTCGGACGGGGGGTACAATGAGCAGTTCTTC	CASSSDGGYNEQFF
TRBV7-5	.	TRBJ1-5	.	TGTGCCAGAAGTCTACGGGACAGACTTACCAATCAGCCCCAGCATTTT	CARSLRDRLTNQPQHF
TRBV30	.	TRBJ2-5	.	TGTGCCTGGAGCCCGTCCCCGTCCCGGGAGACCCAGTACTTC	CAWSPSPSRETQYF
TRBV19	TRBD1	TRBJ1-1	.	TGTGCCAGTAGTATCCCTGGACAGGCTGAAGCTTTCTTT	CASSIPGQAEAFF
TRBV30	.	TRBJ2-7	.	TGTGCCTGGAGTGGGACAGCCTACGAGCAGTACTTC	CAWSGTAYEQYF